The sample holds one count of the clone carrying this T cell receptor (beta chain). Deletions cut 1 base from V and 4 bases from J, with 7 bases between. This CDR3 is built from 14 residues. Germline V lookup: CDR1 MGHDK, CDR2 SYGVNS. The record originates from a study of shared clonotypes between healthy human individuals. Study overall: Those who served as donors were a couple of women and a few men between the ages of 18 and 49.

It was about 190 ng DNA, 28,000 or so T cell genomes, that sorted-subset replicate PCRs used. Clones were read by immunoSEQ multiplex PCR, and TCRdb kept only the in-frame ones, dropping some. The sample shows around 1,000,000 clones, roughly 77% of them seen only once. This sequence joins TRBV25-1 and TRBJ2-2; D gene ambiguous. The sequencing sample was made of memory CD4+ T cells from PBMCs. Subset in this sample: CD45RA-negative fraction. The receptor's source is a man aged 18-30 years in good health. Some clones in this sample may be carry-over from other donors' samples. CDR3 nucleotide sequence: TGTGCCAGCAGTGAATCATTGAGCACCGGGGAGCTGTTTTTT. Translating gives CASSESLSTGELFF.